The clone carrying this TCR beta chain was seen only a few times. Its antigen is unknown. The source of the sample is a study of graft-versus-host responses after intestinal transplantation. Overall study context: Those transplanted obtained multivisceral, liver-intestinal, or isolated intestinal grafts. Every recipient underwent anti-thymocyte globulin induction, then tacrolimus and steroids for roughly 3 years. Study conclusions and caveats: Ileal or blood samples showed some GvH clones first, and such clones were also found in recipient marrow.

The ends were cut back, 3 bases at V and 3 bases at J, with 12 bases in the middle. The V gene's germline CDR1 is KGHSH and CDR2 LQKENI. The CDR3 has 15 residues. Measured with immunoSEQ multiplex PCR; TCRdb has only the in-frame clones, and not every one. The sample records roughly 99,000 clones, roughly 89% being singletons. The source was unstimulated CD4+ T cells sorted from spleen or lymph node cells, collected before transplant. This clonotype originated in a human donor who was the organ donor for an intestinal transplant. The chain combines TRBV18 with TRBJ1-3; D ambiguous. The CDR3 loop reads CASSPASLSGNTIYF. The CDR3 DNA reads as TGTGCCAGCTCACCGGCCTCTCTAAGTGGAAACACCATATATTTT.